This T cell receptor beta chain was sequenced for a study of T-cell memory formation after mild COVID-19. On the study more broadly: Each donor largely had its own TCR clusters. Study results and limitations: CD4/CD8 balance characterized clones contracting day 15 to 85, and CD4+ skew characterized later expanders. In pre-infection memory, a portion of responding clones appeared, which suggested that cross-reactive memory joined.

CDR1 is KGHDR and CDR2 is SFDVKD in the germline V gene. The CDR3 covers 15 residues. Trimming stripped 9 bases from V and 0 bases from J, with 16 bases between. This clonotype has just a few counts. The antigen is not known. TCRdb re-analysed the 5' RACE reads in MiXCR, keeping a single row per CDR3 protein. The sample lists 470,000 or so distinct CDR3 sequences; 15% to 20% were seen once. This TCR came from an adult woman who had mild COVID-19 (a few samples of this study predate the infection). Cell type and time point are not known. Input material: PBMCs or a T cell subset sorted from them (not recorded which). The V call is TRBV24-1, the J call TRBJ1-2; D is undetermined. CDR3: CATGPETEANYGYTF. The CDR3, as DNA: TGTGCCACCGGGCCTGAAACGGAAGCTAACTATGGCTACACCTTC.